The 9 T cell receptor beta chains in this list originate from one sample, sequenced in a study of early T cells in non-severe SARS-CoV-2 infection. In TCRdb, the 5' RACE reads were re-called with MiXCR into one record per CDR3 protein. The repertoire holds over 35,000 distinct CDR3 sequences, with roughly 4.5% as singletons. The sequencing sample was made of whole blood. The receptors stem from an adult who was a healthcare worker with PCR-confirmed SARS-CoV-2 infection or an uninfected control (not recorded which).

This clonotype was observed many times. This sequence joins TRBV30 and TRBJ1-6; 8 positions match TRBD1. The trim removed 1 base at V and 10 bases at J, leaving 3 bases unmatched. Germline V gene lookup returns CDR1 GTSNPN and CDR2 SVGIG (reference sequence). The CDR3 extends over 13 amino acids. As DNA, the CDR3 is TGTGCCTGGAGTGGGACAGGGAAATCACCCCTCCACTTT. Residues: CAWSGTGKSPLHF.

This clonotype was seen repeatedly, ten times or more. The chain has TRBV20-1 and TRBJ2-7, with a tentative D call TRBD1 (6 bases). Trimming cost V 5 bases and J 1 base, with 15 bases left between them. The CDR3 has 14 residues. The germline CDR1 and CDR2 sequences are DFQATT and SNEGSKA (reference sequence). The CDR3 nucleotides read TGCAGTGCTCCCATACGAGGACAGTCCTACGAGCAGTACTTC. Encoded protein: CSAPIRGQSYEQYF.

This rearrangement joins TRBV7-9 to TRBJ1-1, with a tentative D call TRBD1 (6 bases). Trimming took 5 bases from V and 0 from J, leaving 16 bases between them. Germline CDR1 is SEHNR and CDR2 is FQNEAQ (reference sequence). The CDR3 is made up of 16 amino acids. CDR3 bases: TGTGCCAGCAGCCCAAAGGCAGGGGCCCTGAACACTGAAGCTTTCTTT. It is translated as CASSPKAGALNTEAFF.

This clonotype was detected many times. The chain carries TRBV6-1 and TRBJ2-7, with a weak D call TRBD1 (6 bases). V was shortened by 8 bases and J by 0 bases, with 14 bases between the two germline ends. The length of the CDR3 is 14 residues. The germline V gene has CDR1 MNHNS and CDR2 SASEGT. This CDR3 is CASSLRDISYEQYF. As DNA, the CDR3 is TGTGCCAGCTCACTCCGGGACATCTCCTACGAGCAGTACTTC.

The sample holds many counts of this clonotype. CDR3: CASSLYQDQDEKLFF. The CDR3 nucleotides read TGTGCCAGCAGCTTATATCAGGACCAGGATGAAAAACTGTTTTTT. The rearrangement links TRBV7-9 to TRBJ1-4; D ambiguous. The V gene lost 2 bases and the J gene lost 6 bases, with 13 bases spanning the gap. The CDR3 length is 15 residues. The germline gives CDR1 SEHNR, CDR2 FQNEAQ (reference sequence).

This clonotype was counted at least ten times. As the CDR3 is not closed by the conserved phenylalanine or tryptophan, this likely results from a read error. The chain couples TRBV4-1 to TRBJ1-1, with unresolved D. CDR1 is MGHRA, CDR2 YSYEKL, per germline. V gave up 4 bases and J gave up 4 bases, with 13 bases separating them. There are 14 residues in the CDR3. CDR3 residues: CASSRDEGSTEAFL. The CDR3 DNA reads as TGCGCCAGCAGCCGGGATGAAGGGAGCACTGAAGCTTTCCTT.

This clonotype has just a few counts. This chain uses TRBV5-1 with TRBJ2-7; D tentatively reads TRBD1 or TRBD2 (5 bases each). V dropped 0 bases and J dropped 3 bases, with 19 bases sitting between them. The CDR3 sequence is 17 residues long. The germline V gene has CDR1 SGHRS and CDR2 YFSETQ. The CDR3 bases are TGCGCCAGCAGCTTGGGAGGGACCACCTCTAGGCTCTACGAGCAGTACTTC. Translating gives CASSLGGTTSRLYEQYF.

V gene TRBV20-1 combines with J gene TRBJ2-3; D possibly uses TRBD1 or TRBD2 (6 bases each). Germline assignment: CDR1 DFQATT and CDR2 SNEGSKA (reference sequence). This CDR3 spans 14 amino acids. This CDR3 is CSTGWGAEGDTQYF. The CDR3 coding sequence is TGCAGCACTGGCTGGGGGGCCGAAGGGGATACGCAGTATTTT.

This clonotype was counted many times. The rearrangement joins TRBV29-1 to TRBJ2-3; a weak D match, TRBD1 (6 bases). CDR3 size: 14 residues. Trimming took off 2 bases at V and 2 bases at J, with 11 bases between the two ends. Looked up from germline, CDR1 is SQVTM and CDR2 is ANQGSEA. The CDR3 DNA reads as TGCAGCGTTGAAAGGGGGAGCCTCACAGATACGCAGTATTTT. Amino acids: CSVERGSLTDTQYF.